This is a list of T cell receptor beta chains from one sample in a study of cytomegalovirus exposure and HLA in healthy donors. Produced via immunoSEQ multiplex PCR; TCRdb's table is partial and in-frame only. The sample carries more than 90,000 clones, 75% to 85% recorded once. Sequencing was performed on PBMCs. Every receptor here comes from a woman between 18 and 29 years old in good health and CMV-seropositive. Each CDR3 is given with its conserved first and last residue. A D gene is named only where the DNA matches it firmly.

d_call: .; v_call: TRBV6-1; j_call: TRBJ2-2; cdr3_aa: CASSEASETGELFF
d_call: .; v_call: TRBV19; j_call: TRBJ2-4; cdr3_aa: CASSIPFGAKNIQYF
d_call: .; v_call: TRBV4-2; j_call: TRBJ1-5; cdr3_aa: CASSQEAVYSNQPQHF
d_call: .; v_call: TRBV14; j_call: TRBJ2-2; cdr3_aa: CASSPLGGYSGELFF
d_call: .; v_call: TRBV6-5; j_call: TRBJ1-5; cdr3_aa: CASSYDGGAQPQHF
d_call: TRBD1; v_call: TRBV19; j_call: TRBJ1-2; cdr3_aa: CASSLGTGAGYTF
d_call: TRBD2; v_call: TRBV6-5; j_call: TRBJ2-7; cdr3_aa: CASSLGLRGEQYF
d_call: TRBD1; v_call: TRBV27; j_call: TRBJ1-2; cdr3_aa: CASSRWAQDREDYF
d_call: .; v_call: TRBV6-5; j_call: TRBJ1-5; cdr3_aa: CASSLGRRDPQHF
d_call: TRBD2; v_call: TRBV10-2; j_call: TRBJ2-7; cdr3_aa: CASTLLAGAGEQYF
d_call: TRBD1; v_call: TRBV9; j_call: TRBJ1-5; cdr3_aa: CASSVSGGGGQPQHF
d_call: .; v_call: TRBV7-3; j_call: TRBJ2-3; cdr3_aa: CASSPPSADTQYF
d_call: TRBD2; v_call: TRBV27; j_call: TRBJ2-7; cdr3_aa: CASQPWTSGHEQYF
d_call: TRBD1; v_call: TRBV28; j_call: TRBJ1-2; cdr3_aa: CASTVRDRDGYTF
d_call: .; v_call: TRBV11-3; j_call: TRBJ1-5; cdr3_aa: CASSLVEELGNQPQHF
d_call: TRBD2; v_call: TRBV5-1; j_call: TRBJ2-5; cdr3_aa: CASSPRLAGETQYF
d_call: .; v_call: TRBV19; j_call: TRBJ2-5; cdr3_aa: CASSKIGGRETQYF
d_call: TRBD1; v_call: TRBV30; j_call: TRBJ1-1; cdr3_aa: CAWSVPPTGVTEAFF
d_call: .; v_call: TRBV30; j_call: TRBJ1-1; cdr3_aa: CAWSERGFPEAFF
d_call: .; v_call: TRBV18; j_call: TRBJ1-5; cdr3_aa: CASSSNSYQPQHF
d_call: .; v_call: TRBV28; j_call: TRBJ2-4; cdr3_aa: CASSLRSELLAKNIQYF
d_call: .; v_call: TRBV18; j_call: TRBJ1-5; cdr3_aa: CASSPNQAAGEPQHF
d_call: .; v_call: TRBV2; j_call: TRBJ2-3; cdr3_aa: CASSPALGTDTQYF
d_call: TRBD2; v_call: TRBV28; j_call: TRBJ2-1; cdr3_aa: CASSFLAGGGSYNEQFF
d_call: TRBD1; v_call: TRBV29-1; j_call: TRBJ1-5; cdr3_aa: CSVDEKTGNGDSNQPQHF
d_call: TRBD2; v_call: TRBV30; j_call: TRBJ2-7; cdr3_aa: CAWIGTSGSFSSYEQYF
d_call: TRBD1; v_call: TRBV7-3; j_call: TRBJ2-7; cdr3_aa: CASSFSGTGHYEQYF
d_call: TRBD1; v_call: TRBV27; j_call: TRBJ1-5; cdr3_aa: CASRDRGIYSNQPQHF
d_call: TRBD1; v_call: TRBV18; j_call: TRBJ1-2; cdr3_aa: CASSPDRAVGYTF
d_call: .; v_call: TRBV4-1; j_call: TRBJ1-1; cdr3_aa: CASSSGGGLSNTEAFF
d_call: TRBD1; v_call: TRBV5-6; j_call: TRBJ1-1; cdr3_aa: CASSSTGGWLLMNTEAFF
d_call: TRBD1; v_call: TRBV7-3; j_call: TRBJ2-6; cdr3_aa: CASSLTLGQGAGANVLTF
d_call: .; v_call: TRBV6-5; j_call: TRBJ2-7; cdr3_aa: CASSYWQGSYEQYF
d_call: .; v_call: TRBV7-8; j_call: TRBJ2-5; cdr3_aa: CASTPGLGSYGRPETQYF
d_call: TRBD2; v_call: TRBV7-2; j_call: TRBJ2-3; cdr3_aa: CASSFPGGADTQYF
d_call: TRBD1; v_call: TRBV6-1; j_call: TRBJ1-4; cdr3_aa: CASRRTGSNEKLFF
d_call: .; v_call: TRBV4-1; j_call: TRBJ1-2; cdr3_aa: CASSQASGRGRYGYTF
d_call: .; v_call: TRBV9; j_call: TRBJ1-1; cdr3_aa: CASSVGGRDTEAFF
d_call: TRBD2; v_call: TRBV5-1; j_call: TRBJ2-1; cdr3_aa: CASSLEGGLAGSPNNEQFF
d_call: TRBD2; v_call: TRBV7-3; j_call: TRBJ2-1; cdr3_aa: CASSLSSSGWNEQFF
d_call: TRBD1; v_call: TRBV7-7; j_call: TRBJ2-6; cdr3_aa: CASSLARTGASGANVLTF
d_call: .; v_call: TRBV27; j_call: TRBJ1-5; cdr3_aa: CASSLRGNQPQHF
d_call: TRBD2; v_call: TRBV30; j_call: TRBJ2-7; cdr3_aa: CAWLLRRTSGLYSYEQYF
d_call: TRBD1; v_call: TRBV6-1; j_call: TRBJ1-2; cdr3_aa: CASTRQGYGYTF
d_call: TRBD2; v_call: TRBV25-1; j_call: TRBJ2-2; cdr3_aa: CASSEPSGRDTGELFF
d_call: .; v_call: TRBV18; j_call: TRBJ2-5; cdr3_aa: CASSSNMQETQYF